One sample yielded the 15 T cell receptor beta chains listed below, sequenced in a study of technical replicates of blood from a few donors. Data came from immunoSEQ multiplex PCR; TCRdb stores just in-frame clones and leaves some out. The repertoire holds about 81,000 clones, with roughly 95% as singletons. The sequenced sample was T cells isolated from PBMCs. Source of these receptors: a human donor in good health.

J is TRBJ1-2 and V is TRBV27; no clear D gene. In germline, CDR1 is MNHEY, CDR2 SMNVEV (reference sequence). CDR3 length: 14 residues. The V and J ends lost 4 bases and 2 bases respectively, with 11 bases between them. The CDR3: CASSSSLPNYGYTF. Written as DNA, the CDR3 is TGTGCCAGCAGTTCTTCTCTACCGAACTATGGCTACACCTTC.

This chain links TRBV5-6 with TRBJ1-4; D may be TRBD1 (6 bases). The V end lost 1 base, the J end lost 8 bases, and 15 bases lay between the germline ends. Germline assignment: CDR1 SGHDT and CDR2 YYEEEE. This CDR3 contains 15 residues. CDR3 amino acids: CASSLRLTRGEKLFF. The CDR3 DNA reads TGTGCCAGCAGCTTGAGACTTACGAGGGGGGAAAAACTGTTTTTT.

This rearrangement joins TRBV18 to TRBJ2-7; D not certain. Germline CDR1 is KGHSH and CDR2 is LQKENI. Trimming removed 3 bases at V and 4 bases at J, with 10 bases between. The CDR3 length is 13 residues. CDR3 sequence (DNA): TGTGCCAGCTCACCCAGAGCCGGGTACGAGCAGTACTTC. It encodes CASSPRAGYEQYF.

Note on this clone: The identical CDR3 is also encoded by other nucleotide sequences in the sample. The V call is TRBV27, the J call TRBJ2-7, with a tentative D call TRBD2 (6 bases). Trimming removed 2 bases from V and 3 bases from J, with 8 bases in between. The CDR3 length is 13 residues. Germline lookup yields CDR1 MNHEY and CDR2 SMNVEV (reference sequence). CDR3 sequence: CASSLGGSYEQYF. The CDR3, as DNA: TGTGCCAGCAGTTTAGGGGGGAGCTACGAGCAGTACTTC.

The CDR3 spells CASSMAQGNSPYGYTF. The CDR3 region has the DNA TGTGCCAGTAGTATGGCGCAGGGAAACTCCCCGTATGGCTACACCTTC. This chain connects TRBV19 to TRBJ1-2, with TRBD1 as a possible D gene (5 bases). Germline CDR1 and CDR2: LNHDA and SQIVND (reference sequence). The CDR3 loop spans 16 amino acids. The V end lost 3 bases, the J end lost 5 bases, and 19 bases lay between the germline ends.

The genes are TRBV7-3 and TRBJ1-5; D is uncertain. The germline V gene encodes CDR1 SGHTA and CDR2 FQGTGA. This CDR3 is 12 amino acids long. Deletions cut 4 bases from V and 6 bases from J, with 7 bases between. CDR3 DNA: TGTGCCAGCAGCTCCCCTAGTCAGCCCCAGCATTTT. It translates to CASSSPSQPQHF.

CDR3 bases: TGTGCCACCAGCAGAGGGGTGGGCGGGAGGACAGATACGCAGTATTTT. Translated: CATSRGVGGRTDTQYF. The V call is TRBV15, the J call TRBJ2-3; 8 bases match TRBD2. Germline lookup yields CDR1 LNHNV and CDR2 YYDKDF (reference sequence). The CDR3 extends over 16 amino acids. The junction had 6 bases not matched to a gene; V was cut back by 1 base and J by 3 bases.

The CDR3: CASSRTGYTYQETQYF. In DNA, the CDR3 is TGTGCCAGTAGTCGAACAGGGTACACGTACCAAGAGACCCAGTACTTC. V is TRBV19 and J is TRBJ2-5; a possible D gene is TRBD1 (6 bases). The germline CDR1 and CDR2 sequences are LNHDA and SQIVND (reference sequence). V lost 5 bases and J 0 bases, leaving 16 bases between the germline ends. This CDR3 has 16 residues.

The rearrangement joins TRBV10-3 to TRBJ2-1, with 7 bases matching TRBD1. The V gene's germline CDR1 is ENHRY and CDR2 SYGVKD. The CDR3 is made up of 14 amino acids. Trimming removed 5 bases from V and 4 bases from J; junction bases left unmatched: 5. CDR3: CAISLQGIYNEQFF. In DNA form, the CDR3 reads TGTGCCATCAGTTTACAGGGGATATACAATGAGCAGTTCTTC.

V and J are TRBV27 and TRBJ1-2; 7 nucleotides agree with TRBD1. Per the germline V gene, CDR1 is MNHEY and CDR2 is SMNVEV (reference sequence). With V trimmed by 6 bases and J by 8 bases, 9 bases remained unmatched. This CDR3 comprises 13 residues. The CDR3 region is CASRPRGPEGYTF. As DNA, the CDR3 is TGTGCCAGCAGACCTAGGGGGCCTGAAGGCTACACCTTC.

Only one count was recorded for this clone. The genes are TRBV7-6 and TRBJ1-2; D is uncertain. CDR3 length equals 14 residues. V dropped 1 base and J dropped 8 bases, with 14 bases sitting between them. Per the germline V gene, CDR1 is SGHVS and CDR2 is FNYEAQ. The CDR3 DNA sequence: TGTGCCAGCAGCTTAGAGGCGGGTCTGAGGGGCTACACCTTC. Protein sequence: CASSLEAGLRGYTF.

The chain links TRBV6-1 to TRBJ2-5; 10 bases match TRBD2. Germline CDR1 MNHNS, CDR2 SASEGT. V dropped 6 bases and J dropped 2; count of bases not matched to a gene: 6. The CDR3 is 15 amino acids. The CDR3 coding sequence is TGTGCCAGCAGGATAGCGGGAGGTAGACAAGAGACCCAGTACTTC. Translating it yields CASRIAGGRQETQYF.

The chain is built from TRBV7-9 and TRBJ1-5, with D possibly being TRBD1 (6 bases). The CDR3 is 13 residues long. Germline lookup yields CDR1 SEHNR and CDR2 FQNEAQ (reference sequence). Trimming took 4 bases from V and 4 from J, leaving 8 bases between them. CDR3 protein: CASSWTVNQPQHF. The CDR3 region has the DNA TGTGCCAGCAGCTGGACAGTTAATCAGCCCCAGCATTTT.

The rearrangement uses TRBV5-1 and TRBJ2-3; 10 positions match TRBD2. V was pared by 3 bases and J by 4 bases, with 5 bases of the junction left unmatched. Germline CDR1 SGHRS, CDR2 YFSETQ. This CDR3 comprises 15 residues. CDR3 nucleotide sequence: TGCGCCAGCAGCTCTAGCGGGAGAGAACCAGATACGCAGTATTTT. Protein: CASSSSGREPDTQYF.

The chain uses TRBV5-4 and TRBJ2-7, with 7 bases lining up with TRBD1. J was trimmed by 1 base and V by 2 bases; bases with no gene match: 6. There are 15 residues in the CDR3. Looked up from germline, CDR1 is SGHNT and CDR2 is YYREEE (reference sequence). The DNA for the CDR3 is TGTGCCAGCAGCTTAAGGACAGGCGGTTCCTACGAGCAGTACTTC. Translation: CASSLRTGGSYEQYF.